This T cell receptor (beta chain) was identified during a study of cytomegalovirus exposure and HLA in healthy donors. Whole-study findings and limits: Association of roughly 17,000 TCR beta sequences with HLA alleles was found at 0.05 false discovery rate in a later analysis. Sequencing had likely introduced a cluster of highly shared sequence variants as an artifact. When analyzed later, the rates of TCR association showed variation by HLA locus, with DRB1 the most and HLA-C the fewest. Reportedly, HLA-A and HLA-B alleles of most subjects were accurately predicted from TCR beta.

Notes on this clone: Antigen: not known.

The CDR3 has 17 amino acids. From germline, CDR1 is SEHNR and CDR2 FQNEAQ (reference sequence). Germline trimming cut 3 bases from V and 2 bases from J; bases unmatched to any gene: 9. PCR amplification relied on 60 Vbeta primers (plus 13 Jbeta primers). Profiled with immunoSEQ multiplex PCR; TCRdb holds only in-frame clones, not every one. In all, the sample yields 70,000 to 100,000 clones. The sequence was collected from a girl aged 10-17 years in good health and CMV-seropositive. Material for sequencing was PBMCs. The chain joins TRBV7-9 to TRBJ2-7, with 11 bases matching TRBD1. The CDR3 sequence is CASSFTPKGQGAYEQYF. The CDR3 nucleotides are TGTGCCAGCAGCTTTACCCCCAAGGGACAGGGGGCCTACGAGCAGTACTTC.